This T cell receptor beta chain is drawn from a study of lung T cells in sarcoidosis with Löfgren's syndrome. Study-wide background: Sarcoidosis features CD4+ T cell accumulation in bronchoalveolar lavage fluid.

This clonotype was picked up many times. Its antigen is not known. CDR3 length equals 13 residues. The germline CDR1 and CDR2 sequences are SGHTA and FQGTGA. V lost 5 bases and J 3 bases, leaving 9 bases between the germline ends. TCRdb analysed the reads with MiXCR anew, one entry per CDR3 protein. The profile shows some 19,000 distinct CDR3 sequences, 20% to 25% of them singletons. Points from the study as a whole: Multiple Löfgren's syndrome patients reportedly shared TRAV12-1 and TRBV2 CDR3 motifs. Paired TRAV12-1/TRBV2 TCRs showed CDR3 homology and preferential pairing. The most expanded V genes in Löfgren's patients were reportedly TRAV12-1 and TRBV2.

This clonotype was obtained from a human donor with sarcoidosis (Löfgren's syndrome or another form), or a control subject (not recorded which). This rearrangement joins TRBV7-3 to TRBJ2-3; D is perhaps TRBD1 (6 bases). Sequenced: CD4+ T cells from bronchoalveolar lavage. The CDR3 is CASSRDKTDTQYF. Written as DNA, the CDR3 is TGTGCCAGCAGCCGGGACAAGACAGATACGCAGTATTTT.